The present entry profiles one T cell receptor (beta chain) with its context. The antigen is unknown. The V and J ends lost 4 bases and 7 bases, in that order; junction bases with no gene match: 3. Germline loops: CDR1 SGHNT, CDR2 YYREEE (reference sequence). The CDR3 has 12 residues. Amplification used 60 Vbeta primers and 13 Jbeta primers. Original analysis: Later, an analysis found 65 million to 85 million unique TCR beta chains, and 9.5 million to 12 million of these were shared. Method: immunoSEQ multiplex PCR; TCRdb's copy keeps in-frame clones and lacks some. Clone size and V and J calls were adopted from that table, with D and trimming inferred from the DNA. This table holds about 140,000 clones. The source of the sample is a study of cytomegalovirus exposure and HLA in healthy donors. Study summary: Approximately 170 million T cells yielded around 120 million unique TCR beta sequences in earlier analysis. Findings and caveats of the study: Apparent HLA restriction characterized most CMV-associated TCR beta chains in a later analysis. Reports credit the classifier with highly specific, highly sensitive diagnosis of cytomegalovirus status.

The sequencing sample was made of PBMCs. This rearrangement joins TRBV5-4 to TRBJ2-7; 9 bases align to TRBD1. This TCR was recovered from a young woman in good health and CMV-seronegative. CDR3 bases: TGTGCCAGCAGCCGGACAGGGGAAGAGCAGTACTTC. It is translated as CASSRTGEEQYF.